Following are 3 T cell receptor beta chains from one sample sequenced in a study of tumor-infiltrating lymphocytes in glioblastoma multiforme. Three nested ARM-PCR rounds with V-beta and C-beta primers built TCRB libraries. One entry per CDR3 protein results from TCRdb running MiXCR on the multiplex PCR reads. The profile shows about 15,000 distinct CDR3 sequences, 73% of them singletons. Material: brain tumor tissue. The receptor source for this set is a male donor with glioblastoma.

Notes on this clonotype: A much bigger clone sits one base away, suggesting this may be a read error. V usage is TRBV24-1 and J usage is TRBJ2-1; 7 positions match TRBD1. The CDR3 length is 16 residues. Germline V CDR1 and CDR2: KGHDR, SFDVKD. This chain's CDR3 is CATSGTRDSPSNVQFF. The CDR3 DNA is TGTGCCACCAGTGGGACACGGGACAGCCCGTCCAATGTGCAGTTCTTC.

V and J are TRBV20-1 and TRBJ2-3; D unclear. This CDR3 spans 13 amino acids. The V and J ends lost 5 bases and 3 bases respectively, with 12 bases between them. Germline V gives CDR1 DFQATT, CDR2 SNEGSKA (reference sequence). CDR3 nucleotide sequence: TGCAGTGCTCCCGCAATCGGAACAGATACGCAGTATTTT. Its translation: CSAPAIGTDTQYF.

To note about this clonotype: The germline gene is not matched at one end of the junction; a read error may be the cause. The V gene is TRBV20-1, the J gene TRBJ2-3; weak D call: TRBD1 (5 bases). Germline CDR1 and CDR2: DFQATT and SNEGSKA (reference sequence). The CDR3 extends over 14 amino acids. The CDR3, as DNA: TGCAGTGCTAGCGTGATGGTGGCGACAGATATGCAGTATTTT. Translating gives CSASVMVATDMQYF.